Listed below are T cell receptor beta chains from one sample, sequenced in a study of T cells in tumors after PD-1 blockade. Using immunoSEQ multiplex PCR, the repertoire was profiled, and TCRdb retains in-frame clones only, with some absent. The data contain over 10,000 clones, 63% of them singletons. The specimen comprised tumor tissue, sampled before anti-PD-1 treatment. The receptors shown here come from a human donor with basal cell carcinoma. Each CDR3 is given with its conserved first and last residue. Fields, in order: D gene, J gene, V gene, clone size, CDR3 protein, CDR3 DNA. The D gene is left open where the match is weak. Clone sizes are given selectively: once, few, many, or a class where the clone is expanded.

D gene: TRBD2
J gene: TRBJ2-1
V gene: TRBV7-6
clone size: -
CDR3 protein: CASSLATSGSDNEQFF
CDR3 DNA: TGTGCCAGCAGCTTAGCCACTAGCGGGAGCGACAATGAGCAGTTCTTC

D gene: TRBD2
J gene: TRBJ2-1
V gene: TRBV7-6
clone size: -
CDR3 protein: CASSLGLAGRSEQFF
CDR3 DNA: TGTGCCAGCAGCTTAGGACTAGCGGGAAGGAGTGAGCAGTTCTTC

D gene: -
J gene: TRBJ2-3
V gene: TRBV11-3
clone size: once
CDR3 protein: CASSLDGGTDTQYF
CDR3 DNA: TGTGCCAGCAGCTTAGATGGTGGAACAGATACGCAGTATTTT

D gene: TRBD1
J gene: TRBJ2-7
V gene: TRBV4-3
clone size: once
CDR3 protein: CASSHETGGEQYF
CDR3 DNA: TGCGCCAGCAGCCATGAAACAGGGGGTGAGCAGTACTTC

D gene: -
J gene: TRBJ1-1
V gene: TRBV30
clone size: once
CDR3 protein: CAWSPRANTEAFF
CDR3 DNA: TGTGCCTGGAGTCCCAGGGCGAACACTGAAGCTTTCTTT

D gene: TRBD1
J gene: TRBJ1-6
V gene: TRBV5-4
clone size: few
CDR3 protein: CASSFPGQDSTPLHF
CDR3 DNA: TGTGCCAGCAGCTTTCCGGGACAGGACAGTACACCCCTCCACTTT

D gene: TRBD1
J gene: TRBJ2-2
V gene: TRBV30
clone size: -
CDR3 protein: CAWSGRLGQGAGELFF
CDR3 DNA: TGTGCCTGGAGTGGAAGATTGGGACAGGGCGCCGGGGAGCTGTTTTTT

D gene: TRBD1
J gene: TRBJ2-6
V gene: TRBV15
clone size: few
CDR3 protein: CATSRGRDRGVSGANVLTF
CDR3 DNA: TGTGCCACCAGCAGGGGACGGGACAGGGGAGTTTCTGGGGCCAACGTCCTGACTTTC

D gene: -
J gene: TRBJ2-3
V gene: TRBV14
clone size: medium-sized
CDR3 protein: CASSRAGTTDTQYF
CDR3 DNA: TGTGCCAGCAGCCGGGCGGGGACCACAGATACGCAGTATTTT

D gene: -
J gene: TRBJ1-5
V gene: TRBV6-2/TRBV6-3
clone size: medium-sized
CDR3 protein: CASSYSISWVPQPQHF
CDR3 DNA: TGTGCCAGCAGTTACTCGATTTCCTGGGTTCCACAGCCCCAGCATTTT

D gene: TRBD2
J gene: TRBJ2-3
V gene: TRBV19
clone size: few
CDR3 protein: CASSGGLAGATPSTDTQYF
CDR3 DNA: TGTGCCAGTAGTGGAGGACTAGCGGGGGCCACGCCGAGCACAGATACGCAGTATTTT

D gene: -
J gene: TRBJ2-3
V gene: TRBV27
clone size: -
CDR3 protein: CASSDGAGANTQYF
CDR3 DNA: TGTGCCAGCAGTGACGGGGCGGGGGCAAATACGCAGTATTTT

D gene: TRBD1
J gene: TRBJ1-1
V gene: TRBV19
clone size: -
CDR3 protein: CASSQGVGYTEAFF
CDR3 DNA: TGTGCCAGTAGTCAGGGGGTAGGATACACTGAAGCTTTCTTT

D gene: TRBD1
J gene: TRBJ2-2
V gene: TRBV5-6
clone size: -
CDR3 protein: CASSLPGQGAGGELFF
CDR3 DNA: TGTGCCAGCAGCTTGCCCGGACAGGGGGCCGGCGGGGAGCTGTTTTTT

D gene: -
J gene: TRBJ1-4
V gene: TRBV9
clone size: -
CDR3 protein: CASSASLEKKLFF
CDR3 DNA: TGTGCCAGCAGCGCCTCCTTAGAGAAAAAACTGTTTTTT

D gene: -
J gene: TRBJ1-6
V gene: TRBV5-1
clone size: medium-sized
CDR3 protein: CASSLYFRGDYSPLHF
CDR3 DNA: TGCGCCAGCAGCTTGTATTTTCGGGGCGACTATTCACCCCTCCACTTT

D gene: -
J gene: TRBJ1-3
V gene: TRBV7-9
clone size: -
CDR3 protein: CATNQDIRRGTIYF
CDR3 DNA: TGTGCCACCAACCAGGACATCCGGAGGGGCACCATATATTTT

D gene: -
J gene: TRBJ1-1
V gene: TRBV27
clone size: few
CDR3 protein: CASSAIRAPTEAFF
CDR3 DNA: TGTGCCAGCAGTGCTATCCGGGCGCCCACTGAAGCTTTCTTT

D gene: -
J gene: TRBJ2-2
V gene: TRBV5-1
clone size: -
CDR3 protein: CASSLSDTGELFF
CDR3 DNA: TGCGCCAGCAGCTTATCGGACACCGGGGAGCTGTTTTTT

D gene: TRBD1
J gene: TRBJ1-3
V gene: TRBV3-1/TRBV3-2
clone size: -
CDR3 protein: CASRRTGYGNTIYF
CDR3 DNA: TGTGCCAGCAGGCGGACAGGGTACGGAAACACCATATATTTT

D gene: -
J gene: TRBJ1-1
V gene: TRBV5-1
clone size: -
CDR3 protein: CASSLVGGNTEAFF
CDR3 DNA: TGCGCCAGCAGCTTGGTTGGGGGGAACACTGAAGCTTTCTTT

D gene: -
J gene: TRBJ1-6
V gene: TRBV12-3/TRBV12-4
clone size: -
CDR3 protein: CASSLGGQSPLHF
CDR3 DNA: TGTGCCAGCAGTTTAGGGGGACAATCACCCCTCCACTTT

D gene: -
J gene: TRBJ2-2
V gene: TRBV28
clone size: -
CDR3 protein: CASSLQGSNTGELFF
CDR3 DNA: TGTGCCAGCAGCCTACAGGGCTCGAACACCGGGGAGCTGTTTTTT

D gene: TRBD2
J gene: TRBJ2-7
V gene: TRBV3-1/TRBV3-2
clone size: -
CDR3 protein: CASSRGLAGTYEQYF
CDR3 DNA: TGTGCCAGCAGCCGGGGACTAGCGGGAACCTACGAGCAGTACTTC

D gene: -
J gene: TRBJ1-2
V gene: TRBV12-3/TRBV12-4
clone size: once
CDR3 protein: CASSFAQARGYTF
CDR3 DNA: TGTGCCAGCAGTTTTGCGCAGGCGAGGGGCTACACCTTC

D gene: -
J gene: TRBJ2-3
V gene: TRBV30
clone size: -
CDR3 protein: CAWSVGRGTDTQYF
CDR3 DNA: TGTGCCTGGAGTGTAGGCAGGGGCACAGATACGCAGTATTTT

D gene: -
J gene: TRBJ2-7
V gene: TRBV21-1
clone size: once
CDR3 protein: CASSKTPGRGGEQYF
CDR3 DNA: TGTGCCAGCAGCAAAACCCCGGGCCGCGGGGGGGAGCAGTACTTC

D gene: TRBD1
J gene: TRBJ1-4
V gene: TRBV29-1
clone size: -
CDR3 protein: CSVEKLGFGVSGGHNEKLFF
CDR3 DNA: TGCAGCGTTGAAAAATTGGGTTTCGGGGTCTCAGGGGGCCATAATGAAAAACTGTTTTTT

D gene: -
J gene: TRBJ1-2
V gene: TRBV14
clone size: few
CDR3 protein: CASSPGEGEGYTF
CDR3 DNA: TGTGCCAGCAGCCCAGGGGAAGGGGAGGGCTACACCTTC

D gene: TRBD1
J gene: TRBJ2-1
V gene: TRBV5-1
clone size: -
CDR3 protein: CASSRRPGQGLDNEQFF
CDR3 DNA: TGCGCCAGCAGCAGACGACCGGGACAGGGTCTGGACAATGAGCAGTTCTTC

D gene: TRBD1
J gene: TRBJ1-2
V gene: TRBV7-2
clone size: -
CDR3 protein: CASSSVGQGMYGYTF
CDR3 DNA: TGTGCCAGCAGCTCCGTAGGACAGGGGATGTATGGCTACACCTTC

D gene: TRBD2
J gene: TRBJ2-5
V gene: TRBV7-7
clone size: -
CDR3 protein: CASSLTGTSGTAQYF
CDR3 DNA: TGTGCTAGCAGCTTAACCGGGACTAGCGGGACGGCCCAGTACTTC

D gene: TRBD1
J gene: TRBJ1-2
V gene: TRBV24-1
clone size: -
CDR3 protein: CATSDPGQGSYGYTF
CDR3 DNA: TGTGCCACCAGTGACCCGGGACAGGGGAGCTATGGCTACACCTTC